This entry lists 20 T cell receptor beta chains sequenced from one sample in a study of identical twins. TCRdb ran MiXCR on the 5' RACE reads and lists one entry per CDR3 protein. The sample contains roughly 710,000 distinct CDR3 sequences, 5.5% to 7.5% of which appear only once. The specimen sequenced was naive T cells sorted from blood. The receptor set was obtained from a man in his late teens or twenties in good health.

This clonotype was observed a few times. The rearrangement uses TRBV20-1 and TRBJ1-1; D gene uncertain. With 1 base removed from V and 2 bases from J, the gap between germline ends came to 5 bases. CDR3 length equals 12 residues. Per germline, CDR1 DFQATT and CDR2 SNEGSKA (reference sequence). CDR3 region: CSARATNTEAFF. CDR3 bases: TGCAGTGCTAGAGCCACCAACACTGAAGCTTTCTTT.

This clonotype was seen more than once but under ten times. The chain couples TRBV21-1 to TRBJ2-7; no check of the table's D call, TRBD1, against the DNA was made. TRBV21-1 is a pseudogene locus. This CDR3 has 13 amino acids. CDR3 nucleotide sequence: TGTGCCAGCAGCCGGACCCCCAGATACGAGCAGTACTTC. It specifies CASSRTPRYEQYF.

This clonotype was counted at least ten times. CDR3 DNA sequence: TGTGCCAGCAGTTTAGTGGAGGGGGTAAAAGGCGGGGAGCTGTTTTTT. It is translated as CASSLVEGVKGGELFF. The rearrangement links TRBV27 to TRBJ2-2; perhaps D is TRBD1 or TRBD2 (6 bases each). V was cut by 2 bases and J by 7 bases, with 17 bases left in between. The CDR3 is 16 residues long. The germline V gene has CDR1 MNHEY and CDR2 SMNVEV (reference sequence).

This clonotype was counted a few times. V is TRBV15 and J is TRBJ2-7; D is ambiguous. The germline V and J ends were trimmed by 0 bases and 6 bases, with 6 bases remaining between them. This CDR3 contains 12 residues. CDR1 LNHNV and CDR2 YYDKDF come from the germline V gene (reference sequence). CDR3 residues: CATSRERFEQYF. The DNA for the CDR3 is TGTGCCACCAGCAGAGAAAGGTTCGAGCAGTACTTC.

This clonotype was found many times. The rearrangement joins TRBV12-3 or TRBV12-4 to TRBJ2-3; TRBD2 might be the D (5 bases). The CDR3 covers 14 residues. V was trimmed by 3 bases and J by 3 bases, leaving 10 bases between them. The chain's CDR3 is CASSFGRRTDTQYF. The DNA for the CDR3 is TGTGCCAGCAGTTTTGGCAGGAGGACAGATACGCAGTATTTT.

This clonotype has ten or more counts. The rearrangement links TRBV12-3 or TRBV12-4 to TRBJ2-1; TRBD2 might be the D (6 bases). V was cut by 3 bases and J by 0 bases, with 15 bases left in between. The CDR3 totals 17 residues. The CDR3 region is CASSFYLRGSSYNEQFF. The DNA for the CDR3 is TGTGCCAGCAGTTTTTATTTGCGGGGCAGCTCCTACAATGAGCAGTTCTTC.

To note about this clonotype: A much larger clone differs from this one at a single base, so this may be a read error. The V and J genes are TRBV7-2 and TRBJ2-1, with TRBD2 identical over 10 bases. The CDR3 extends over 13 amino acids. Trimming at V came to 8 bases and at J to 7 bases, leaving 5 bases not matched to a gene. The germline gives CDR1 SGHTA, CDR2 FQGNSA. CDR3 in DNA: TGTGCCAGCGGAGCGGGAGGGCCAAATGAGCAGTTCTTC. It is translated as CASGAGGPNEQFF.

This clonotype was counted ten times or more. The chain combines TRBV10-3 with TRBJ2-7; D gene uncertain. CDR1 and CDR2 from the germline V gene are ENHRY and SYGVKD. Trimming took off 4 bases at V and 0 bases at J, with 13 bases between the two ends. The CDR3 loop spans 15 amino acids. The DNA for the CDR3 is TGTGCCATCAGTGCGAGGCTTATAACCTCCTACGAGCAGTACTTC. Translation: CAISARLITSYEQYF.

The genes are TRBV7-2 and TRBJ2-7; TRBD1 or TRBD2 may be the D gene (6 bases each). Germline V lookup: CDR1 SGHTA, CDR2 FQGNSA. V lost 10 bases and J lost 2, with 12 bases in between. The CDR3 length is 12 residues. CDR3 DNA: TGTGCCACAGGGGAGGTCGCCTACGAGCAGTACTTC. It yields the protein CATGEVAYEQYF.

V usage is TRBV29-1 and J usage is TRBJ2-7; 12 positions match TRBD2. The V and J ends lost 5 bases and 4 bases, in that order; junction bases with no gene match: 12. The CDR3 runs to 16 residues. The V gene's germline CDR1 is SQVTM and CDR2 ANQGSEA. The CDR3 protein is CSVSLGLAGSQYEQYF. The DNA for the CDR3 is TGCAGCGTTTCCCTAGGACTAGCGGGATCACAGTACGAGCAGTACTTC.

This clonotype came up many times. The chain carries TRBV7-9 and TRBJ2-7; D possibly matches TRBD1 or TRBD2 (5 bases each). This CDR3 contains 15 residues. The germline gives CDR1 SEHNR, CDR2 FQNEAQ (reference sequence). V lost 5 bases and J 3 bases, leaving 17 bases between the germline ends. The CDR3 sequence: CASSPRDGDYYEQYF. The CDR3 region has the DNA TGTGCCAGCAGCCCCCGGGACGGTGATTACTACGAGCAGTACTTC.

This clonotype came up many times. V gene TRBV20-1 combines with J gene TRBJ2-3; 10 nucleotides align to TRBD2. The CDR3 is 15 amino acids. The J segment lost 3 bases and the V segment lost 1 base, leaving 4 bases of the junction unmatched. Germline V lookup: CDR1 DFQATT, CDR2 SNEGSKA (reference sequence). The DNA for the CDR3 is TGCAGTGCTAGAGGAGCGGGAGGGACTACAGATACGCAGTATTTT. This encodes CSARGAGGTTDTQYF.

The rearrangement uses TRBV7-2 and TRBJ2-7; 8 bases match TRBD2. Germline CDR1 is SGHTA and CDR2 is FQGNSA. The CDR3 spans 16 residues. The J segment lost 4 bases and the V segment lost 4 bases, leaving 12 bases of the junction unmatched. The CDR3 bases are TGTGCCAGCAGCTATGTGAGCGGGAGTCTTATTTACGAGCAGTACTTC. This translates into CASSYVSGSLIYEQYF.

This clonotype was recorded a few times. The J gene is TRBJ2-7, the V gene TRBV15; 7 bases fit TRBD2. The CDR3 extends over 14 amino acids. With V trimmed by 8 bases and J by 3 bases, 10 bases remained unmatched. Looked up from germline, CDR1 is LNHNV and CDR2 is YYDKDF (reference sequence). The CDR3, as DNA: TGTGCCACCCGCGGGGGACCCCGATTCTACGAGCAGTACGTC. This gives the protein CATRGGPRFYEQYV.

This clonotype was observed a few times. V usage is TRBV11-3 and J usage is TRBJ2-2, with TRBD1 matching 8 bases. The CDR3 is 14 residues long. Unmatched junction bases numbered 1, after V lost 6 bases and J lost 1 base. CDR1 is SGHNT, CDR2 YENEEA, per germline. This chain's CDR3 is CASSTGGNTGELFF. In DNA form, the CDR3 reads TGTGCCAGCAGTACAGGGGGGAACACCGGGGAGCTGTTTTTT.

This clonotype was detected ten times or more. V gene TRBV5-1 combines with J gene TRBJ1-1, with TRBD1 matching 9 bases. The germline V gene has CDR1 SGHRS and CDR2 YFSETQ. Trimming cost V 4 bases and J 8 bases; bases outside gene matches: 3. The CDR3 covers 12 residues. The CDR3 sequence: CASSGDREEAFF. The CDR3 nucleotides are TGCGCCAGCAGCGGGGACAGGGAGGAAGCTTTCTTT.

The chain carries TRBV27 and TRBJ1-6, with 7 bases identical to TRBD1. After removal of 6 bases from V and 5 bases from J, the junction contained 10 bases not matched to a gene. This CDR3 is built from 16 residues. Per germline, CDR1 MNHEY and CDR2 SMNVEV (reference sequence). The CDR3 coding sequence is TGTGCCAGCAGCTTCAGAAGGGGGCATGATAATTCACCCCTCCACTTT. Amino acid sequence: CASSFRRGHDNSPLHF.

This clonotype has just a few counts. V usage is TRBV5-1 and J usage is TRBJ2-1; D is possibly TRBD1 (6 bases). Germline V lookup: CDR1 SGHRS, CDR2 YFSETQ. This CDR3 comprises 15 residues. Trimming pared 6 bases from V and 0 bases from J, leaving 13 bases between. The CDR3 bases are TGCGCCAGCAACTCCGGGACACACTCCTACAATGAGCAGTTCTTC. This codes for CASNSGTHSYNEQFF. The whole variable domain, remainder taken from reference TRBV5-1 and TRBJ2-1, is KAGVTQTPRYLIKTRGQQVTLSCSPISGHRSVSWYQQTPGQGLQFLFEYFSETQRNKGNFPGRFSGRQFSNSRSEMNVSTLELGDSALYLCASNSGTHSYNEQFFGPGTRLTVL.

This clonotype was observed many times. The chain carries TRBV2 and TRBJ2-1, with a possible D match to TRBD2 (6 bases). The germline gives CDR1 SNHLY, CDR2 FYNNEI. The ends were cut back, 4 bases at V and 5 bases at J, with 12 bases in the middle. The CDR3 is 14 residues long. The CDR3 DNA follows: TGTGCCAGCAGTGGGGAGGTAGTCGACAATGAGCAGTTCTTC. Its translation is CASSGEVVDNEQFF.

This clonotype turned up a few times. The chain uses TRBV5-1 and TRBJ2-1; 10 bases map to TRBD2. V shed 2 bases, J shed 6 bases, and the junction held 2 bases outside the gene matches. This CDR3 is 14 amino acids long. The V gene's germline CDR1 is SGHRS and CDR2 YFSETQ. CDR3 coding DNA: TGCGCCAGCAGCTTACTAGCGGGATTCAATGAGCAGTTCTTC. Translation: CASSLLAGFNEQFF. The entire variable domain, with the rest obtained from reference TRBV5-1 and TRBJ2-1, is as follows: KAGVTQTPRYLIKTRGQQVTLSCSPISGHRSVSWYQQTPGQGLQFLFEYFSETQRNKGNFPGRFSGRQFSNSRSEMNVSTLELGDSALYLCASSLLAGFNEQFFGPGTRLTVL.